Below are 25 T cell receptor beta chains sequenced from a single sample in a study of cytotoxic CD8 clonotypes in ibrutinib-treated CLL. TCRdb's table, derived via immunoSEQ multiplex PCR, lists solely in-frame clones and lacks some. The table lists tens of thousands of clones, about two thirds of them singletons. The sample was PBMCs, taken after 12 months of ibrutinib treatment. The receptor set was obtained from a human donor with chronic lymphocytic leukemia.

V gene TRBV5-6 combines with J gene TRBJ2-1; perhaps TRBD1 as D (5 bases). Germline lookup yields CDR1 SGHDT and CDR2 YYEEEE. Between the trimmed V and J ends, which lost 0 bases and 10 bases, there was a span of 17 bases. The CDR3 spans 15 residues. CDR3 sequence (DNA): TGTGCCAGCAGCTTGGCCATCCAGGGCCCGAGCGAGCAGTTCTTC. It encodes CASSLAIQGPSEQFF. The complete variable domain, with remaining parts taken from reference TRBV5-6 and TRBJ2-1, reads DAGVTQSPTHLIKTRGQQVTLRCSPKSGHDTVSWYQQALGQGPQFIFQYYEEEERQRGNFPDRFSGHQFPNYSSELNVNALLLGDSALYLCASSLAIQGPSEQFFGPGTRLTVL.

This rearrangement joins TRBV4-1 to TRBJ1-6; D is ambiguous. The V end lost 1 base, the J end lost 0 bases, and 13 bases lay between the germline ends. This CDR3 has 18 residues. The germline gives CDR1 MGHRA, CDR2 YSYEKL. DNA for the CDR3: TGCGCCAGCAGCCAAGTGGACCGCTCGAGCTCCTATAATTCACCCCTCCACTTT. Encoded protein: CASSQVDRSSSYNSPLHF.

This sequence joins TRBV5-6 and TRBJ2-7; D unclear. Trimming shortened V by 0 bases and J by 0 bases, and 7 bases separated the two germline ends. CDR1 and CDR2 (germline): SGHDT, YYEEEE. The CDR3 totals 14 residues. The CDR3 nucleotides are TGTGCCAGCAGCTTGGAGCCCAGCTCCTACGAGCAGTACTTC. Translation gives CASSLEPSSYEQYF.

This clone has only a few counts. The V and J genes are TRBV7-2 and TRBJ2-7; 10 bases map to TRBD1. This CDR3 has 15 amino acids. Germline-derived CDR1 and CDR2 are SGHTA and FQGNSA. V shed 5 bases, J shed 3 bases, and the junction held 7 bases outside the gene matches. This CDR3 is CASSPDRGEHYEQYF. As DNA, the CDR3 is TGTGCCAGCAGCCCGGACAGGGGGGAGCACTACGAGCAGTACTTC.

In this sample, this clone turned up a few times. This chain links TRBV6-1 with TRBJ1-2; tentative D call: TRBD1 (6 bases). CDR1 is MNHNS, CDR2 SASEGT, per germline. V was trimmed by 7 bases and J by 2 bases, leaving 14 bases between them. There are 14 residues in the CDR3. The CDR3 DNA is TGTGCCAGCACCAGGACAGTACTCAACTATGGCTACACCTTC. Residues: CASTRTVLNYGYTF.

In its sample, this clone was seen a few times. The CDR3 spells CASSSGQGTNTEAFF. The CDR3 coding sequence is TGTGCCAGCAGCTCGGGACAGGGCACGAACACTGAAGCTTTCTTT. The rearrangement joins TRBV7-8 to TRBJ1-1; 9 bases are a match to TRBD1. The CDR3 is 15 residues long. V was clipped by 4 bases and J by 1 base; unmatched bases: 4. Germline V gene lookup returns CDR1 SGHVS and CDR2 FQNEAQ.

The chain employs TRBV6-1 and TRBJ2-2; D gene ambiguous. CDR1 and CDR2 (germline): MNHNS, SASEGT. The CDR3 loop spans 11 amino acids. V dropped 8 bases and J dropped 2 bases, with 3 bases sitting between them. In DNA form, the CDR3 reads TGTGCCAGCGAAAACACCGGGGAGCTGTTTTTT. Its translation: CASENTGELFF.

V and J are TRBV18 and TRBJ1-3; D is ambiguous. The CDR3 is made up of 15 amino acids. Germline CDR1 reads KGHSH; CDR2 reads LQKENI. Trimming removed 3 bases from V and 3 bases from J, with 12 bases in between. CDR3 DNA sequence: TGTGCCAGCTCACCCGATAGAGGGAATGGAAACACCATATATTTT. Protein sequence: CASSPDRGNGNTIYF.

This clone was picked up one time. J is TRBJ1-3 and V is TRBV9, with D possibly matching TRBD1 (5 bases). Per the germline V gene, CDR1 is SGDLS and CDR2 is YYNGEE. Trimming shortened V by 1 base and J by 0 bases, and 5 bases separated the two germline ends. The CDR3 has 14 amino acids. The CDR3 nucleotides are TGTGCCAGCAGCGTACAGGGCTCTGGAAACACCATATATTTT. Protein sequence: CASSVQGSGNTIYF.

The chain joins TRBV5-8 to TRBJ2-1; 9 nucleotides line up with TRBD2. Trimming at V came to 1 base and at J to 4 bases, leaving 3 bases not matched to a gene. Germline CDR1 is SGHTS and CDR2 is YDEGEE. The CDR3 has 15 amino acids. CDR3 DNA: TGTGCCAGCAGCTTGTCGGGACTAGCTTACAATGAGCAGTTCTTC. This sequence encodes CASSLSGLAYNEQFF.

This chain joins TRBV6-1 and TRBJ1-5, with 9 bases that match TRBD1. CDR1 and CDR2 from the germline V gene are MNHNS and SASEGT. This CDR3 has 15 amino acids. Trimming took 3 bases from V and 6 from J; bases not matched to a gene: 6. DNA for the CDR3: TGTGCCAGCAGTGACGCAGACAGGGGGTTTCAGCCCCAGCATTTT. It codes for CASSDADRGFQPQHF.

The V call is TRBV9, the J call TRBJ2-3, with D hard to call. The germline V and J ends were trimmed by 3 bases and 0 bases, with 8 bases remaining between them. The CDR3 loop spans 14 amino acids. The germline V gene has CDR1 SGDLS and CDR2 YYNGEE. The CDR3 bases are TGTGCCAGCAGCGGCGACATGAGCACAGATACGCAGTATTTT. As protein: CASSGDMSTDTQYF.

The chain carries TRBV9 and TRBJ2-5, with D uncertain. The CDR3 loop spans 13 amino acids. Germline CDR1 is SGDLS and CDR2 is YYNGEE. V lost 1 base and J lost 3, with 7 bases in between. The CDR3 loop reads CASSVWAEETQYF. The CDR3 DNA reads TGTGCCAGCAGCGTATGGGCAGAAGAGACCCAGTACTTC.

In DNA form, the CDR3 reads TGTGCCAGCAGAAGGGCTAGCGGGGGGGCGTCGGGCGAGCAGTACTTC. It specifies CASRRASGGASGEQYF. V gene TRBV27 combines with J gene TRBJ2-7; TRBD2 aligns across 12 bases. Germline CDR1 MNHEY, CDR2 SMNVEV (reference sequence). The CDR3 is made up of 16 amino acids. Trimming at V came to 6 bases and at J to 6 bases, leaving 12 bases not matched to a gene.

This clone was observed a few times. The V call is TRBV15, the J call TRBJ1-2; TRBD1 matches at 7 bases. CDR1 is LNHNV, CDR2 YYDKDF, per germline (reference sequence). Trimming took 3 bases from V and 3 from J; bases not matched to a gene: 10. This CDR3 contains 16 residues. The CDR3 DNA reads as TGTGCCACCAGCAGTTCCCTCTTCGACAGGGACTATGGCTACACCTTC. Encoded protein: CATSSSLFDRDYGYTF. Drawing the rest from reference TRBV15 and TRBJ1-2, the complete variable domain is DAMVIQNPRYQVTQFGKPVTLSCSQTLNHNVMYWYQQKSSQAPKLLFHYYDKDFNNEADTPDNFQSRRPNTSFCFLDIRSPGLGDTAMYLCATSSSLFDRDYGYTFGSGTRLTVV.

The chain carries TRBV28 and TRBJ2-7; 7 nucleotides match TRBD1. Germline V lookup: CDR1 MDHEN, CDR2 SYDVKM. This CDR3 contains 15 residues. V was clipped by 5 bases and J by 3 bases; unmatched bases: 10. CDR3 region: CASSPPGQAHYEQYF. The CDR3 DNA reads TGTGCCAGCAGTCCCCCTGGACAGGCGCACTACGAGCAGTACTTC.

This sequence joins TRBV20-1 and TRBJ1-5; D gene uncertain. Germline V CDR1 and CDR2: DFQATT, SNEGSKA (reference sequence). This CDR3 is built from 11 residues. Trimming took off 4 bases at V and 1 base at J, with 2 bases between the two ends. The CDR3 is CSAISNQPQHF. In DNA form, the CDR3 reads TGCAGTGCTATCAGCAATCAGCCCCAGCATTTT.

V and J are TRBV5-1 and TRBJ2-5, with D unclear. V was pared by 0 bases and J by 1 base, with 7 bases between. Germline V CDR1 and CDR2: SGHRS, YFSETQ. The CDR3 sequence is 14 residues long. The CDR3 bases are TGCGCCAGCAGCTTGGAGTCAGTCCAAGAGACCCAGTACTTC. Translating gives CASSLESVQETQYF.

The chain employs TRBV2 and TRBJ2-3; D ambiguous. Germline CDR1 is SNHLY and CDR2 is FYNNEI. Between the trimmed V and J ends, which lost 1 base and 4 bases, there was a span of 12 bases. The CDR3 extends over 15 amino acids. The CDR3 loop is CASSEVPRVPDTQYF. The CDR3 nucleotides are TGTGCCAGCAGTGAAGTCCCACGCGTCCCAGATACGCAGTATTTT.

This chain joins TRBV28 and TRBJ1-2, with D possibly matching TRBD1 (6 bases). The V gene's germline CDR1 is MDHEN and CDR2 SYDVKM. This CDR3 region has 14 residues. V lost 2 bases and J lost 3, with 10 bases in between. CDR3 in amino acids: CASSLIQGYYGYTF. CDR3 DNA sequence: TGTGCCAGCAGTTTAATCCAGGGGTACTATGGCTACACCTTC.

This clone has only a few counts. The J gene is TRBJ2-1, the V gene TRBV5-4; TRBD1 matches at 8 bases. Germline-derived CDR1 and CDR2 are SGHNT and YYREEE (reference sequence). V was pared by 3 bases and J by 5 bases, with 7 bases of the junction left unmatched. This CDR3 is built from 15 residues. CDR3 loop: CASSSRQGRNNEQFF. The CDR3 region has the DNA TGTGCCAGCAGCTCACGACAGGGGCGTAACAATGAGCAGTTCTTC.

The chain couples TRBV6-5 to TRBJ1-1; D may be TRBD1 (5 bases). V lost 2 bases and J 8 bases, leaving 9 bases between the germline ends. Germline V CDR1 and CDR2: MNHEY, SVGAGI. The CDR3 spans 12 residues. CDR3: CASSYMQGEAFF. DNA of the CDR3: TGTGCCAGCAGTTACATGCAGGGAGAAGCTTTCTTT.

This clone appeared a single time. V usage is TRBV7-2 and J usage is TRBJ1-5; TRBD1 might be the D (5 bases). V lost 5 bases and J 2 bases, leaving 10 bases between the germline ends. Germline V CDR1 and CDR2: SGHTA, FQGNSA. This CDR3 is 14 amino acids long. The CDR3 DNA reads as TGTGCCAGCAGCGCCCCGGGGGGCAATCAGCCCCAGCATTTT. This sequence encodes CASSAPGGNQPQHF.

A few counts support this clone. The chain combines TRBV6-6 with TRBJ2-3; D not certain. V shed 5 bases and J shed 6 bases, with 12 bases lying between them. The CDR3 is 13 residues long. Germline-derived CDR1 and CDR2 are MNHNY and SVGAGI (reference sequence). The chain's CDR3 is CASSQLSRDTQYF. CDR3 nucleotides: TGTGCCAGCAGTCAGCTAAGTCGGGATACGCAGTATTTT.

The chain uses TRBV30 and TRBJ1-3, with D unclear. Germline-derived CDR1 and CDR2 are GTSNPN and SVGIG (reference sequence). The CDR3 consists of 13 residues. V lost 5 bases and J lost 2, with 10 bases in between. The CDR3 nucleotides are TGTGCCTGGGGGCCCGGGGCTGGAAACACCATATATTTT. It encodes CAWGPGAGNTIYF.